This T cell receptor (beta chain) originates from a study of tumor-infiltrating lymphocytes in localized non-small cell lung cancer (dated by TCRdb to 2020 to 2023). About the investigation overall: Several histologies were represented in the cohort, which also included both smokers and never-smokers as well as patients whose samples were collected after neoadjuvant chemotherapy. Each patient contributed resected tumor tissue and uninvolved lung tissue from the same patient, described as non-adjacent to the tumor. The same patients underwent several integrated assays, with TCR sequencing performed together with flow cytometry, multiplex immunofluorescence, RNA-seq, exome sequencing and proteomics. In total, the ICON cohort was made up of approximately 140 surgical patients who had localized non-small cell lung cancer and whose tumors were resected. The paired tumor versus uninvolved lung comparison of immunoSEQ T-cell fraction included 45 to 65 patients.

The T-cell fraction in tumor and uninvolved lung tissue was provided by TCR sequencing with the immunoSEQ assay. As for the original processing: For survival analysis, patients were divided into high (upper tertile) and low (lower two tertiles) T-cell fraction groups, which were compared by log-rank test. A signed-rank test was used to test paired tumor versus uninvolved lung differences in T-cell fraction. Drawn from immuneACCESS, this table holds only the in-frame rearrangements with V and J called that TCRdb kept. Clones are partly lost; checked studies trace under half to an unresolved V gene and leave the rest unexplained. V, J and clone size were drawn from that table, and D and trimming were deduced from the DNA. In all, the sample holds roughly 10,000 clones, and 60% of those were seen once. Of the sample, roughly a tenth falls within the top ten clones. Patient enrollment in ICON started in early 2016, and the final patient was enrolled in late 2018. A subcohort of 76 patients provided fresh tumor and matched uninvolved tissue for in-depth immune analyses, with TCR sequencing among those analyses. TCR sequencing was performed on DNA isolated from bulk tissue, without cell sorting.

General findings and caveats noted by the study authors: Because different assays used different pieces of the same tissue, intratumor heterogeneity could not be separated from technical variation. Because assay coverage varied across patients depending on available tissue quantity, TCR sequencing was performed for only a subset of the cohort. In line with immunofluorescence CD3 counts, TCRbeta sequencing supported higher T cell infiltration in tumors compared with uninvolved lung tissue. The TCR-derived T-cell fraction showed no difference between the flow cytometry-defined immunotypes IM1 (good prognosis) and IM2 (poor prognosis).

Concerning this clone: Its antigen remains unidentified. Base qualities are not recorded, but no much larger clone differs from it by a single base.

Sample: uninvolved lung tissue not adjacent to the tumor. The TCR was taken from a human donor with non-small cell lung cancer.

This receptor has the CDR3 CASSVALNNEQFF. At the DNA level, the sequence is TGTGCCAGCAGCGTAGCTCTCAACAATGAGCAGTTCTTC. The receptor chain draws on TRBV9 and TRBJ2-1, with no confident D gene call. The CDR3 runs 13 residues from the cysteine to the phenylalanine. Of the read, only the CDR3 DNA is kept; its 39 bases are in frame from base 1. The junction shows trimming of 0 bases on V and 5 bases on J, plus 6 bases between the germline ends. From the germline V gene, CDR1 is SGDLS and CDR2 is YYNGEE.